The 25 T cell receptor beta chains in this list originate from one sample, sequenced in a study of PD-L1 blockade in urothelial cancer. Regarding time point: pretreatment peripheral blood. The repertoire was sequenced with immunoSEQ multiplex PCR; TCRdb's copy has only in-frame clones and lacks some. The sample shows 75,000 to 95,000 clones, 85% of them seen only once. The starting material was PBMCs, obtained around atezolizumab (anti-PD-L1) treatment. Every receptor here comes from a man aged 40-49 years with urothelial cancer.

This clone was seen once. The J gene is TRBJ2-7, the V gene TRBV2; 7 bases align to TRBD2. From germline, CDR1 is SNHLY and CDR2 FYNNEI. The CDR3 totals 13 residues. The J segment lost 0 bases and the V segment lost 8 bases, leaving 4 bases of the junction unmatched. The CDR3 DNA follows: TGTGCCAGCGAAAGCGGGAACTCCTACGAGCAGTACTTC. Residues: CASESGNSYEQYF.

The chain uses TRBV19 and TRBJ2-1; D gene unclear. Germline CDR1 and CDR2: LNHDA and SQIVND (reference sequence). The CDR3 runs to 14 residues. V was cut by 5 bases and J by 6 bases, with 14 bases left in between. The CDR3 nucleotides are TGTGCCAGTAGTGCGCAAGCTAGTCGCAATGAGCAGTTCTTC. Amino acid sequence: CASSAQASRNEQFF.

This clone appeared once. This rearrangement joins TRBV7-9 to TRBJ2-5; 12 bases map to TRBD2. J gave up 4 bases and V 5 bases, and 5 bases lay outside the gene matches. The germline V gene encodes CDR1 SEHNR and CDR2 FQNEAQ (reference sequence). The CDR3 is made up of 15 amino acids. The CDR3 DNA is TGTGCCAGCAGCGAAAAACTAGCGGGAGGAGAGACCCAGTACTTC. This encodes CASSEKLAGGETQYF.

The V and J genes are TRBV5-1 and TRBJ2-7; D perhaps matches TRBD1 (6 bases). Germline values: CDR1 SGHRS, CDR2 YFSETQ. V dropped 2 bases and J dropped 4 bases, with 13 bases sitting between them. The CDR3 is made up of 14 amino acids. The CDR3 coding sequence is TGCGCCAGCAGCTTTAACAGGGTCGGGTACGAGCAGTACTTC. Residues: CASSFNRVGYEQYF.

This clone was detected only once. The rearrangement uses TRBV11-3 and TRBJ2-1, with 9 bases fitting TRBD2. Per the germline V gene, CDR1 is SGHNT and CDR2 is YENEEA. CDR3 size: 16 residues. V was clipped by 0 bases and J by 8 bases; unmatched bases: 8. This CDR3 reads CASSLDGREGQDEQFF. DNA for the CDR3: TGTGCCAGCAGCTTAGATGGGCGGGAGGGCCAGGATGAGCAGTTCTTC.

This sequence joins TRBV29-1 and TRBJ2-2; TRBD1 agrees at 10 bases. Germline assignment: CDR1 SQVTM and CDR2 ANQGSEA. The length of the CDR3 is 13 residues. V shed 8 bases, J shed 5 bases, and the junction held 5 bases outside the gene matches. The DNA for the CDR3 is TGCAGCCTAAGACAGGGGGCGACCGGGGAGCTGTTTTTT. Residues: CSLRQGATGELFF.

This chain links TRBV2 with TRBJ1-2; 11 bases align to TRBD1. The CDR3 covers 16 residues. In germline, CDR1 is SNHLY, CDR2 FYNNEI. V was clipped by 5 bases and J by 0 bases; unmatched bases: 5. The CDR3 DNA reads TGTGCCAGCAGTAGACCGGGACAGGGGGCTAACTATGGCTACACCTTC. This translates into CASSRPGQGANYGYTF.

The rearrangement uses TRBV9 and TRBJ2-3, with 8 nucleotides matching TRBD2. In germline, CDR1 is SGDLS, CDR2 YYNGEE. Losses at the gene ends were 0 bases for V and 8 bases for J; bases not matched to a gene: 2. The CDR3 sequence is 13 residues long. CDR3 bases: TGTGCCAGCAGCGTAGCGGGGGGGACTACGCAGTATTTT. This sequence encodes CASSVAGGTTQYF.

This clone has a single count. The chain recombines TRBV2 with TRBJ2-1; TRBD1 aligns across 8 bases. CDR1 is SNHLY and CDR2 is FYNNEI in the germline V gene. Trimming took 7 bases from V and 7 from J; bases not matched to a gene: 6. The CDR3 contains 13 residues. The CDR3: CASKGQVANEQFF. The CDR3 bases are TGTGCCAGCAAGGGACAGGTAGCAAATGAGCAGTTCTTC. Using reference TRBV2 and TRBJ2-1 for the parts outside the CDR3, the full variable domain is EPEVTQTPSHQVTQMGQEVILRCVPISNHLYFYWYRQILGQKVEFLVSFYNNEISEKSEIFDDQFSVERPDGSNFTLKIRSTKLEDSAMYFCASKGQVANEQFFGPGTRLTVL.

The chain employs TRBV7-9 and TRBJ2-1, with a weak D call TRBD2 (6 bases). Germline loops: CDR1 SEHNR, CDR2 FQNEAQ (reference sequence). V lost 5 bases, J lost 0 bases, and 11 bases lay in between. There are 15 residues in the CDR3. This CDR3 reads CASSLSGSSYNEQFF. The CDR3 DNA is TGTGCCAGCAGCCTTAGCGGATCCTCCTACAATGAGCAGTTCTTC.

This clone was picked up a small number of times. This chain's CDR3 is CAISDTQGSTNEKLFF. CDR3 in DNA: TGTGCCATCAGTGATACCCAGGGTTCAACTAATGAAAAACTGTTTTTT. The rearrangement links TRBV10-3 to TRBJ1-4; tentatively, D is TRBD1 (5 bases). The CDR3 is 16 amino acids. Per the germline V gene, CDR1 is ENHRY and CDR2 is SYGVKD. V was cut by 3 bases and J by 0 bases, with 11 bases left in between.

The rearrangement links TRBV25-1 to TRBJ2-3; 11 bases are a match to TRBD2. The CDR3 runs 14 residues. Trimming at V came to 2 bases and at J to 6 bases, leaving 1 base not matched to a gene. Germline CDR1 reads MGHDK; CDR2 reads SYGVNS. As DNA, the CDR3 is TGTGCCAGCAGTGAAGCTAGCGGGAGGGATACGCAGTATTTT. Translating gives CASSEASGRDTQYF.

V is TRBV21-1 and J is TRBJ2-3; the D call of TRBD2 is as the table states it, not checked on the DNA. TRBV21-1 is annotated as a pseudogene. The CDR3 extends over 18 amino acids. The DNA for the CDR3 is TGTGCCAGCAGCAAAATCCCCGGAGCGGGAGAGTGCACAGATACGCAGTATTTT. It is translated as CASSKIPGAGECTDTQYF.

V and J are TRBV7-2 and TRBJ2-5; TRBD1 matches at 9 bases. The CDR3 length is 14 residues. The trim removed 3 bases at V and 5 bases at J, leaving 4 bases unmatched. The germline V gene has CDR1 SGHTA and CDR2 FQGNSA. CDR3 sequence: CASSLGQGWETQYF. The CDR3 DNA sequence: TGTGCCAGCAGCTTGGGACAGGGTTGGGAGACCCAGTACTTC.

This chain links TRBV7-2 with TRBJ1-5; TRBD1 is a possible D gene (6 bases). The germline gives CDR1 SGHTA, CDR2 FQGNSA. The CDR3 is 16 residues long. V was pared by 2 bases and J by 6 bases, with 17 bases between. This chain's CDR3 is CASSLMSGRGRQPQHF. CDR3 in DNA: TGTGCCAGCAGCTTAATGTCCGGCAGGGGCCGTCAGCCCCAGCATTTT.

This clone was picked up one time. The chain carries TRBV5-4 and TRBJ2-2; 7 bases map to TRBD2. Germline trimming cut 5 bases from V and 4 bases from J; bases unmatched to any gene: 8. This CDR3 contains 15 residues. Germline assignment: CDR1 SGHNT and CDR2 YYREEE (reference sequence). This chain's CDR3 is CASRNGTTGTGELFF. The CDR3 bases are TGTGCCAGCAGAAACGGGACTACGGGCACCGGGGAGCTGTTTTTT.

The V call is TRBV5-4, the J call TRBJ2-1, with TRBD1 matching over 11 bases. Per germline, CDR1 SGHNT and CDR2 YYREEE (reference sequence). V dropped 4 bases and J dropped 3; count of bases not matched to a gene: 6. The CDR3 is 16 amino acids. The CDR3 sequence is CASSTSGTGGYNEQFF. The CDR3 DNA reads TGTGCCAGCAGCACGTCCGGGACAGGGGGCTACAATGAGCAGTTCTTC.

The rearrangement joins TRBV2 to TRBJ2-3; 9 nucleotides align to TRBD2. CDR1 SNHLY and CDR2 FYNNEI come from the germline V gene. V was clipped by 4 bases and J by 5 bases; unmatched bases: 4. This CDR3 region has 14 residues. The CDR3: CASSAPAGGDTQYF. CDR3 in DNA: TGTGCCAGCAGTGCCCCAGCGGGAGGAGATACGCAGTATTTT. Full variable domain (remainder filled in from reference TRBV2 and TRBJ2-3): EPEVTQTPSHQVTQMGQEVILRCVPISNHLYFYWYRQILGQKVEFLVSFYNNEISEKSEIFDDQFSVERPDGSNFTLKIRSTKLEDSAMYFCASSAPAGGDTQYFGPGTRLTVL.

The rearrangement joins TRBV4-2 to TRBJ1-1, with 8 bases aligning to TRBD1. The V segment lost 6 bases and the J segment 3 bases; nucleotides outside the gene matches: 18. Germline CDR1 is LGHNA and CDR2 is YNFKEQ. The CDR3 sequence is 18 residues long. The CDR3 nucleotides are TGTGCCAGCAGTCATCAGGGGGCAGGGGATAATAAGGACACTGAAGCTTTCTTT. This encodes CASSHQGAGDNKDTEAFF.

The chain joins TRBV10-3 to TRBJ2-1; 12 bases are shared with TRBD2. CDR3 length equals 14 residues. Germline-derived CDR1 and CDR2 are ENHRY and SYGVKD. The V gene end was trimmed by 11 bases and the J gene end by 7 bases; junction bases not matched to a gene: 9. Here the CDR3 reads CAVKSTSGSNEQFF. The CDR3 DNA sequence: TGTGCCGTGAAATCGACTAGCGGGAGTAATGAGCAGTTCTTC.

The chain joins TRBV7-9 to TRBJ1-1; perhaps TRBD1 as D (5 bases). The CDR3 loop spans 14 amino acids. V lost 5 bases to trimming and J lost 1 base, with 11 bases between them. CDR1 and CDR2 from the germline V gene are SEHNR and FQNEAQ (reference sequence). CDR3 nucleotide sequence: TGTGCCAGCAGCGTTGACAGTCAGAACACTGAAGCTTTCTTT. This sequence encodes CASSVDSQNTEAFF. Drawing the rest from reference TRBV7-9 and TRBJ1-1, the complete variable domain is DTGVSQNPRHKITKRGQNVTFRCDPISEHNRLYWYRQTLGQGPEFLTYFQNEAQLEKSRLLSDRFSAERPKGSFSTLEIQRTEQGDSAMYLCASSVDSQNTEAFFGQGTRLTVV.

The chain recombines TRBV27 with TRBJ2-7; TRBD2 matches at 14 bases. This CDR3 is built from 17 residues. In germline, CDR1 is MNHEY, CDR2 SMNVEV (reference sequence). Trimming took 6 bases from V and 5 from J; bases not matched to a gene: 12. This chain's CDR3 is CASSKTSGRAQVHEQYF. The CDR3 DNA reads as TGTGCCAGCAGCAAGACTAGCGGGAGGGCCCAGGTCCACGAGCAGTACTTC.

The chain carries TRBV19 and TRBJ1-2, with 7 bases identical to TRBD1. Per germline, CDR1 LNHDA and CDR2 SQIVND (reference sequence). The CDR3 runs to 14 residues. V trimming: 4 bases; J trimming: 8 bases; junction bases outside the gene matches: 10. The chain's CDR3 is CASSTETGSRGYTF. The CDR3, as DNA: TGTGCCAGTAGTACCGAGACAGGGTCTCGCGGCTACACCTTC.

The chain has TRBV30 and TRBJ1-4; no firm D call. The V gene's germline CDR1 is GTSNPN and CDR2 SVGIG (reference sequence). Trimming shortened V by 7 bases and J by 0 bases, and 12 bases separated the two germline ends. The CDR3 is 14 residues long. Here the CDR3 DNA reads TGTGCCTTACTAACCGGGACAACTAATGAAAAACTGTTTTTT. Translated: CALLTGTTNEKLFF.

The rearrangement uses TRBV10-3 and TRBJ2-5; 8 bases align to TRBD2. The CDR3 sequence is 14 residues long. J lost 4 bases, V lost 10 bases, and 11 bases had no gene match. Looked up from germline, CDR1 is ENHRY and CDR2 is SYGVKD. The CDR3 protein is CATRSDREGETQYF. The CDR3 DNA reads TGTGCCACAAGGAGCGACCGGGAGGGAGAGACCCAGTACTTC.